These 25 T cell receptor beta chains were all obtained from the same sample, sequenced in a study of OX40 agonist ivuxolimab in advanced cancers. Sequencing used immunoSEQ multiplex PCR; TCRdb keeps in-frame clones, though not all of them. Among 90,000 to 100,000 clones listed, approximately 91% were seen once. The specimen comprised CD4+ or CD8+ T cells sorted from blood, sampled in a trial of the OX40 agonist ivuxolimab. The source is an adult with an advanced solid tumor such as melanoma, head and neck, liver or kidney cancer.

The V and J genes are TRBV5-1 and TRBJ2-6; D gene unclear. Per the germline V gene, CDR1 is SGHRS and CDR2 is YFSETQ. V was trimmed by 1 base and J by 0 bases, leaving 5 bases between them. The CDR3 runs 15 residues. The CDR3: CASSLRPSGANVLTF. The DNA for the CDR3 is TGCGCCAGCAGCTTGCGACCCTCTGGGGCCAACGTCCTGACTTTC.

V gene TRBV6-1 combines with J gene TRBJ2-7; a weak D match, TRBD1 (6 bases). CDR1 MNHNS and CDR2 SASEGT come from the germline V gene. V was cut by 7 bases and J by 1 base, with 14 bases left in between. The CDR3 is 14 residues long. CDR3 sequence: CASNYIGQSYEQYF. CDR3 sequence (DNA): TGTGCCAGCAACTATATCGGACAGTCCTACGAGCAGTACTTC.

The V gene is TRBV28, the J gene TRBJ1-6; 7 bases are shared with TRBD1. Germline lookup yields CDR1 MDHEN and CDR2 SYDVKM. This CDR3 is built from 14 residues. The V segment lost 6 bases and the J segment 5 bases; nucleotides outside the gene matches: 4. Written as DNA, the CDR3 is TGTGCCAGCAGACGCGGACAGGATAATTCACCCCTCCACTTT. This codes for CASRRGQDNSPLHF.

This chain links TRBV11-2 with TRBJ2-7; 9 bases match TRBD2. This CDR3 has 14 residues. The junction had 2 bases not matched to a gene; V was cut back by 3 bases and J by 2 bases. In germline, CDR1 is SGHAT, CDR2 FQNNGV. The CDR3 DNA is TGTGCCAGCAGCTTCGGACTAGCGACCTACGAGCAGTACGTC. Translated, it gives CASSFGLATYEQYV.

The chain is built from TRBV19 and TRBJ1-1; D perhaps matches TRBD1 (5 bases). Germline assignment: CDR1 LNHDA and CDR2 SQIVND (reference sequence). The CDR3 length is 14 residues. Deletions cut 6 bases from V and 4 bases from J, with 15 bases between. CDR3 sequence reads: CASRTGQGSTEAFF. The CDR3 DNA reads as TGTGCCAGTAGGACTGGGCAGGGAAGCACTGAAGCTTTCTTT.

CDR3 sequence: CASSPRQGGGYTF. Here the CDR3 DNA reads TGTGCCAGCAGTCCCCGGCAGGGCGGGGGCTACACCTTC. The rearrangement links TRBV28 to TRBJ1-2, with TRBD1 as a possible D gene (5 bases). This CDR3 has 13 amino acids. CDR1 and CDR2 from the germline V gene are MDHEN and SYDVKM. Trimming left V 5 bases short and J 8 bases short, with 15 bases between.

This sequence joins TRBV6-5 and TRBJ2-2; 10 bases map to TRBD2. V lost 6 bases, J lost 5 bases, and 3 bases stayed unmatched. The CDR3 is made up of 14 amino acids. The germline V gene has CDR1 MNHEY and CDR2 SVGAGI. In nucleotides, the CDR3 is TGTGCCAGCAGGGCTAGCGGGAGTACCGGGGAGCTGTTTTTT. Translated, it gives CASRASGSTGELFF.

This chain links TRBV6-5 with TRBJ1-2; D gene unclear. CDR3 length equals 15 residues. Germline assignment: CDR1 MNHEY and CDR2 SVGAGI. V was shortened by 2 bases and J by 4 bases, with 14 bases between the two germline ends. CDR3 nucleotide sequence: TGTGCCAGCAGTTACGGTTCAGGCCAGACCTATGGCTACACCTTC. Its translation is CASSYGSGQTYGYTF.

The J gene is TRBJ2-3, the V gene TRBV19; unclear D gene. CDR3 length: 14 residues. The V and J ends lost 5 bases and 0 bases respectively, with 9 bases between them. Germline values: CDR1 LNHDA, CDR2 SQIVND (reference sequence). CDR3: CASSLSLSTDTQYF. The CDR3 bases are TGTGCCAGTAGTTTATCCCTCAGCACAGATACGCAGTATTTT.

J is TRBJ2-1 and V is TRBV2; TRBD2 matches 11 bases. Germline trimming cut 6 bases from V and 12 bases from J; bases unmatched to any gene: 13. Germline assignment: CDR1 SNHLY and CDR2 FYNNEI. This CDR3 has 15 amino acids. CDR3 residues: CASRTGTSGLGGQFF. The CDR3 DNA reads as TGTGCCAGCAGGACCGGGACTAGCGGCCTGGGGGGGCAGTTCTTC. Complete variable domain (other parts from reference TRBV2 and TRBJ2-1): EPEVTQTPSHQVTQMGQEVILRCVPISNHLYFYWYRQILGQKVEFLVSFYNNEISEKSEIFDDQFSVERPDGSNFTLKIRSTKLEDSAMYFCASRTGTSGLGGQFFGPGTRLTVL.

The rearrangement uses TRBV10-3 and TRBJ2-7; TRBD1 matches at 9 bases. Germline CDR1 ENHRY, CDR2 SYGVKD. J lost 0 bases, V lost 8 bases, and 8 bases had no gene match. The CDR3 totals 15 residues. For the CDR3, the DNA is TGTGCCATCGGGGGACAGACAGGGGGCTCCTACGAGCAGTACTTC. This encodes CAIGGQTGGSYEQYF.

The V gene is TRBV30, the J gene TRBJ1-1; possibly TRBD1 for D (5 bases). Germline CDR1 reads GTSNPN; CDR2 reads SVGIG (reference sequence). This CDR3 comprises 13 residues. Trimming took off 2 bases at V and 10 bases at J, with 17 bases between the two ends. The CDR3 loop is CAWSPGTDLGAFF. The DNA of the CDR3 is TGTGCCTGGAGTCCCGGGACCGACCTAGGAGCTTTCTTT.

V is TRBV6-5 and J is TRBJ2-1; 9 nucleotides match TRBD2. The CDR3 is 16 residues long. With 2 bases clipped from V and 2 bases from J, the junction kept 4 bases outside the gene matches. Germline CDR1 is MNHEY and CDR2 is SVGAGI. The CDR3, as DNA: TGTGCCAGCAGTTACAACCCTAGCGGGACCTACAATGAGCAGTTCTTC. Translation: CASSYNPSGTYNEQFF.

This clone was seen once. CDR3 nucleotides: TGCGCCAGCAGACTACAGGGGAACACTGAAGCTTTCTTT. Protein product: CASRLQGNTEAFF. This rearrangement joins TRBV5-1 to TRBJ1-1; D is perhaps TRBD1 (6 bases). The V and J ends lost 5 bases and 1 base respectively, with 9 bases between them. The CDR3 has 13 amino acids. Germline V gives CDR1 SGHRS, CDR2 YFSETQ.

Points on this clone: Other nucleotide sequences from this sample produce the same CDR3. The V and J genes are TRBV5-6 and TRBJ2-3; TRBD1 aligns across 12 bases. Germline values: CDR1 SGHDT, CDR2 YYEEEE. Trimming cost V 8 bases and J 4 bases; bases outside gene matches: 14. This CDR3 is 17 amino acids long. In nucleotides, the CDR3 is TGTGCCAGTAGCCGGGGACAGGGGGCGGGTAGTGCAGATACGCAGTATTTT. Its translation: CASSRGQGAGSADTQYF.

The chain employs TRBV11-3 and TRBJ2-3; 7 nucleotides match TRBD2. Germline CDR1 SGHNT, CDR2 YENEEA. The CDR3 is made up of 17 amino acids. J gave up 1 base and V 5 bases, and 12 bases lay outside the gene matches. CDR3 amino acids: CASSLGEGRDGTDTQYF. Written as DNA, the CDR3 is TGTGCCAGCAGCCTAGGGGAGGGTCGGGACGGCACAGATACGCAGTATTTT.

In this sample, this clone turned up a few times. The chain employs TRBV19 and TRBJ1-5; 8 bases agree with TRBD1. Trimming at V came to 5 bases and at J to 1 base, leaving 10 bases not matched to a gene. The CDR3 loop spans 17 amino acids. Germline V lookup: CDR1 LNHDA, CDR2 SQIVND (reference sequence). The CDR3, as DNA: TGTGCCAGTAGTTCGCCCTTAGGACAGGGAAGCAATCAGCCCCAGCATTTT. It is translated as CASSSPLGQGSNQPQHF.

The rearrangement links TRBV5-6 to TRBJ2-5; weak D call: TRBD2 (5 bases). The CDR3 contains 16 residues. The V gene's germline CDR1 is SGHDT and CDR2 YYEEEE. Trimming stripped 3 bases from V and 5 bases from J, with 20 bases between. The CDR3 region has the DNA TGTGCCAGCAGCTCCCTCGGTGAGGGCCGTGGGGAGACCCAGTACTTC. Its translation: CASSSLGEGRGETQYF.

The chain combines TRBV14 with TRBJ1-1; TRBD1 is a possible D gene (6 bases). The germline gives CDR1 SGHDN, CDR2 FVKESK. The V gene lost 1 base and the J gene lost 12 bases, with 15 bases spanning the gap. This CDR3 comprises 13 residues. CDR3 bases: TGTGCCAGCAGCCAAGGGGGGGGCACGGTAACTTTCTTT. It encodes CASSQGGGTVTFF.

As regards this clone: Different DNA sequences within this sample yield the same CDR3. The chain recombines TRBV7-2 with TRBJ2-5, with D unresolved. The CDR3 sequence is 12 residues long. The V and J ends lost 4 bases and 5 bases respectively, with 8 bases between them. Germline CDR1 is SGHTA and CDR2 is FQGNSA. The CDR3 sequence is CASSSSRETQYF. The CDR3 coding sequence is TGTGCCAGCAGCTCTTCGCGCGAGACCCAGTACTTC.

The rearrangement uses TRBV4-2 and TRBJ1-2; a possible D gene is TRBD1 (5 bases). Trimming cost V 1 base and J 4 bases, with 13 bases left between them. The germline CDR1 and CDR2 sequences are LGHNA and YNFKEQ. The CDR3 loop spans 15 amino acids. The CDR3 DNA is TGTGCCAGCAGCCAAGGTTTTACGGGGGGCTATGGCTACACCTTC. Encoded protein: CASSQGFTGGYGYTF.

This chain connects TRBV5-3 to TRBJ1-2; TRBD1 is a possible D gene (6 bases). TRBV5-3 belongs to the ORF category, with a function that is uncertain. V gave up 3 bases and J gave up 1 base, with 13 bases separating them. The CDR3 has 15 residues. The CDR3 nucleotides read TGTGCCAGAAGCTCGGGACAAAAAAATAACTATGGCTACACCTTC. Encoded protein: CARSSGQKNNYGYTF.

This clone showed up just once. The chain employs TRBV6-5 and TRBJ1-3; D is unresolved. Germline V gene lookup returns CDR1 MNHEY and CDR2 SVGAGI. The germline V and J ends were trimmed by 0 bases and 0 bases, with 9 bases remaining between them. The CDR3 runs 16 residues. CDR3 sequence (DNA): TGTGCCAGCAGTTACTCTCAGTTTCTCTCTGGAAACACCATATATTTT. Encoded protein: CASSYSQFLSGNTIYF.

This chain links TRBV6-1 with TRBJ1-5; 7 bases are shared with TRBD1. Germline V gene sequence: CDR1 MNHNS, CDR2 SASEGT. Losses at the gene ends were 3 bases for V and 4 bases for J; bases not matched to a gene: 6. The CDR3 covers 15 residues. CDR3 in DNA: TGTGCCAGCAGTGAGAGAACAGGGGTAAATCAGCCCCAGCATTTT. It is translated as CASSERTGVNQPQHF.

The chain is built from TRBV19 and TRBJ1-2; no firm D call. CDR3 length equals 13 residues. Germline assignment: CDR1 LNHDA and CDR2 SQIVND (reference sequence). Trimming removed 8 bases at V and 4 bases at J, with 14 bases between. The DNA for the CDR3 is TGTGCCAGTGCCGACCGACAATTCTATGGCTACACCTTC. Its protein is CASADRQFYGYTF.